This record covers a single T cell receptor beta chain. The table lists this clonotype with many counts. This receptor's antigen is unknown. Within one base of it there is no much larger clone, and no base qualities were kept. The sample was run on an Illumina Genome Analyzer IIx. The public reads were reprocessed in TCRdb via fastp at Q25 and MiXCR, keeping in-frame beta chains. Merged by CDR3 protein, the rows form single entries marked with the most common genes and DNA. The sample table lists some 48,000 distinct CDR3 sequences, approximately 7.5% of them with a count of one. The ten largest clones add up to 15% to 20% of the sample. This record comes from a study of patients with pleural tuberculosis (dated by TCRdb to between 2014 and 2016). V gives up 6 bases and J gives up 8 bases, and the segment between their germline ends measures 10 bases. Looking up the germline V gene yields CDR1 MDHEN and CDR2 SYDVKM. From its cysteine to its phenylalanine, the CDR3 spans 11 amino acids. Left in the record is the CDR3 DNA by itself, 33 bases read in frame from the first base.

The TCR was taken from a human donor with pleural tuberculosis. Rearrangement joined TRBV28 to TRBJ1-2, with the D segment identity uncertain. The base sequence is TGTGCCAGCAGCACCCTATGGGGCTACACCTTC. Translated, this is CASSTLWGYTF.